The sequence of this T cell receptor (beta chain) was determined in a study of cytomegalovirus exposure and HLA in healthy donors. Germline loops: CDR1 LNHDA, CDR2 SQIVND (reference sequence). The V and J ends lost 8 bases and 7 bases respectively, with 20 bases between them. This CDR3 contains 14 residues. The PCR contained 60 Vbeta and 13 Jbeta primers. The assay was immunoSEQ multiplex PCR, and TCRdb's table has in-frame clones only and misses some. This table has 200,000 or so clones, roughly four fifths appearing once. This clone appeared once. The gene calls are TRBV19 and TRBJ1-2; tentatively, D is TRBD1 (5 bases). The specimen sequenced was PBMCs. The sequence came from a boy aged 2 to 9 in good health and CMV-seronegative. The CDR3 DNA reads TGTGCCAGTTCCTCATCAGGCGACAGTTCTGGCTACACCTTC. Translation: CASSSSGDSSGYTF. Together with reference TRBV19 and TRBJ1-2, the CDR3 gives the full variable domain: DGGITQSPKYLFRKEGQNVTLSCEQNLNHDAMYWYRQDPGQGLRLIYYSQIVNDFQKGDIAEGYSVSREKKESFPLTVTSAQKNPTAFYLCASSSSGDSSGYTFGSGTRLTVV.